The 10 T cell receptor beta chains below were found in one sample sequenced in a study of blood T cell repertoires in COVID-19. Only in-frame clones appear in the TCRdb table, and some are missing; sequencing was by immunoSEQ multiplex PCR. The sample contains roughly 110,000 clones, more than 80% of which appear only once. Sequencing used peripheral blood. The receptors derive from a man between 40 and 49 years old with active or convalescent COVID-19.

V and J are TRBV5-6 and TRBJ2-5; 10 bases match TRBD2. The CDR3 totals 16 residues. V shed 0 bases, J shed 5 bases, and the junction held 7 bases outside the gene matches. Germline V gene sequence: CDR1 SGHDT, CDR2 YYEEEE. The CDR3: CASSLVSSGSTETQYF. The CDR3 nucleotides read TGTGCCAGCAGCTTGGTTTCTAGCGGGAGTACGGAGACCCAGTACTTC.

This clone was seen more than once but under ten times. The gene calls are TRBV20-1 and TRBJ1-3, with TRBD1 identical over 8 bases. In germline, CDR1 is DFQATT, CDR2 SNEGSKA (reference sequence). V shed 3 bases and J 0 bases; nucleotides not matched to a gene: 4. The CDR3 is 15 amino acids. CDR3 protein: CSASGQGASGNTIYF. Written as DNA, the CDR3 is TGCAGTGCTAGTGGGCAGGGGGCCTCTGGAAACACCATATATTTT.

The V call is TRBV15, the J call TRBJ1-5, with 7 bases identical to TRBD1. The trim removed 3 bases at V and 2 bases at J, leaving 4 bases unmatched. This CDR3 region has 15 residues. Germline loops: CDR1 LNHNV, CDR2 YYDKDF (reference sequence). CDR3 DNA sequence: TGTGCCACCAGCAGGGGGGACAGTGGCAATCAGCCCCAGCATTTT. This translates into CATSRGDSGNQPQHF.

V and J are TRBV27 and TRBJ1-2; D possibly corresponds to TRBD1 (6 bases). CDR3 size: 12 residues. CDR1 is MNHEY, CDR2 SMNVEV, per germline (reference sequence). The V and J ends lost 5 bases and 8 bases respectively, with 12 bases between them. The CDR3 sequence is CASSGNREGYTF. The CDR3 DNA reads as TGTGCCAGCAGTGGTAACAGGGAAGGCTACACCTTC.

J is TRBJ1-6 and V is TRBV7-3; D is possibly TRBD1 (5 bases). CDR1 SGHTA and CDR2 FQGTGA come from the germline V gene. This CDR3 spans 15 amino acids. V was cut by 5 bases and J by 9 bases, with 17 bases left in between. DNA for the CDR3: TGTGCCAGCAGCCTCGGACCCCTGGGGGGTTCACCCCTCCACTTT. It encodes CASSLGPLGGSPLHF.

This clone has a handful of counts. The rearrangement links TRBV2 to TRBJ1-4, with 7 bases identical to TRBD1. V shed 8 bases, J shed 0 bases, and the junction held 9 bases outside the gene matches. This CDR3 has 16 amino acids. Per the germline V gene, CDR1 is SNHLY and CDR2 is FYNNEI. CDR3 protein: CASGDRTGATNEKLFF. CDR3 nucleotides: TGTGCCAGCGGCGACCGTACAGGGGCAACTAATGAAAAACTGTTTTTT.

The chain carries TRBV6-2 or TRBV6-3 and TRBJ1-2; D is possibly TRBD1 (6 bases). CDR1 and CDR2 from the germline V gene are MNHEY and SVGEGT. Trimming took 5 bases from V and 3 from J, leaving 25 bases between them. There are 18 residues in the CDR3. This CDR3 is CASSLSRGTPTGDYGYTF. CDR3 nucleotides: TGTGCCAGCAGTCTTAGCCGAGGGACACCCACCGGTGACTATGGCTACACCTTC.

This chain uses TRBV5-1 with TRBJ2-2; 7 bases are shared with TRBD1. The CDR3 runs to 15 residues. In germline, CDR1 is SGHRS, CDR2 YFSETQ. V shed 6 bases, J shed 0 bases, and the junction held 5 bases outside the gene matches. The DNA for the CDR3 is TGCGCCAGCAAGGGGGCCCACGCGAACACCGGGGAGCTGTTTTTT. It encodes CASKGAHANTGELFF.

The chain joins TRBV19 to TRBJ2-5, with a possible D match to TRBD2 (6 bases). Trimming pared 4 bases from V and 9 bases from J, leaving 18 bases between. The CDR3 totals 14 residues. The germline gives CDR1 LNHDA, CDR2 SQIVND (reference sequence). This CDR3 reads CASSRGTSHLAQYF. The CDR3 DNA reads as TGTGCCAGTAGTAGGGGAACTAGCCACCTGGCCCAGTACTTC.

The rearrangement uses TRBV7-3 and TRBJ2-7; 10 bases align to TRBD1. Germline CDR1 and CDR2: SGHTA and FQGTGA. The CDR3 is 14 amino acids. Germline trimming cut 5 bases from V and 3 bases from J; bases unmatched to any gene: 4. CDR3 in amino acids: CASSPGQGVYEQYF. In DNA, the CDR3 is TGTGCCAGCAGCCCCGGACAGGGGGTCTACGAGCAGTACTTC.